This entry is about one T cell receptor (beta chain). Its antigen remains unknown. The length of the CDR3 is 16 residues. Per germline, CDR1 SGHRS and CDR2 YFSETQ. Unmatched junction bases numbered 10, after V lost 5 bases and J lost 0 bases. This specimen comes from a study of cytomegalovirus exposure and HLA in healthy donors. Study outcomes and limitations: Researchers reported in a later analysis that a missense DCLRE1C variant was tied to TCR beta V- and J-gene trimming. Among the most significant clusters, several appeared linked to common viral pathogens in a later analysis. Reports indicate that TCR beta sequences accurately predicted the HLA-A and HLA-B alleles of most subjects. While the bulk of TCR sequences proved rare, some public TCRs turned up in many donors.

The PCR employed 60 Vbeta primers together with 13 Jbeta primers. TCRdb's table, derived via immunoSEQ multiplex PCR, lists solely in-frame clones and lacks some. This sample has some 150,000 clones, with approximately 79% found just once. V gene TRBV5-1 combines with J gene TRBJ2-7; 8 nucleotides align to TRBD1. The sequence was collected from a male donor in good health and CMV-seronegative. The sample taken for sequencing was PBMCs. The CDR3: CASSDGSGTGSYEQYF. CDR3 nucleotides: TGCGCCAGCAGTGATGGAAGTGGGACAGGCTCCTACGAGCAGTACTTC.